This T cell receptor (beta chain) was identified during a study of technical replicates of blood from a handful of donors (dated by TCRdb to 2016 to 2017). The library relied on the immunoSEQ multiplex PCR assay. Sourced from immuneACCESS, this table was stored by TCRdb with only in-frame sequences that have V and J called. A share of the clones is absent; for the studies checked, an unresolved V gene accounts for under half, and the remainder has no known explanation. The sample table holds about 70,000 clones, of which around 93% were seen once. More than 0.25% of the sample is taken by the ten largest. V and J are truncated by 10 bases and 7 bases respectively, leaving an intervening sequence of 20 bases. The germline V gene supplies CDR1 ENHRY and CDR2 SYGVKD. Inclusive of the bounding cysteine and phenylalanine, the CDR3 is 13 residues long. Just the 39-base CDR3 DNA is kept, in frame starting at base 1.

A remark on this clone: Its binding antigen is unknown. Within one base of it there is no much larger clone, and no base qualities were kept.

Sequences were obtained from T cells isolated from PBMCs. The receptor chain draws on TRBV10-3 and TRBJ2-7; the D gene is perhaps TRBD2, on 6 matching bases. This receptor was obtained from a human donor in good health. The CDR3 region reads CATTGTGLREQYF. The sequence in DNA is TGTGCCACCACCGGGACTGGACTTCGGGAGCAGTACTTC.